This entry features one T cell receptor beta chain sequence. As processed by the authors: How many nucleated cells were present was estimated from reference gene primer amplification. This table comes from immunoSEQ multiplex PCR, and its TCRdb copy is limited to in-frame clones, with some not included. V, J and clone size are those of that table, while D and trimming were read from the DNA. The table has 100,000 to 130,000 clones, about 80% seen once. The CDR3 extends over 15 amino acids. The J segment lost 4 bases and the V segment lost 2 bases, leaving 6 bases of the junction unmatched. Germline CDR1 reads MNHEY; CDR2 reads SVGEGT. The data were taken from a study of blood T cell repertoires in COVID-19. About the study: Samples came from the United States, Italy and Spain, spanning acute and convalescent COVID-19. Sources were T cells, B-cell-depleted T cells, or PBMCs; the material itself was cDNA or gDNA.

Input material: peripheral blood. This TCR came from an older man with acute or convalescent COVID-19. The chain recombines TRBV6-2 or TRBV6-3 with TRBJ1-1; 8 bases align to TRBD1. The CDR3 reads CASSYRGQGSTEAFF. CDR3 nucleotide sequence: TGTGCCAGCAGTTACCGCGGACAGGGTAGCACTGAAGCTTTCTTT.